A single sample gave rise to the 27 T cell receptor beta chains below, sequenced in a study of shared clonotypes between healthy human individuals (dated by TCRdb to the early 2020s). Library preparation was by the immunoSEQ multiplex PCR assay. As stored in TCRdb, this immuneACCESS dataset retains in-frame rearrangements with V and J assigned. A fraction of the clones does not appear; measured against another copy, unresolved V genes explain less than half of the discrepancy, and the remainder lacks a known reason. This sample has some 1,400,000 clones in its table, and about 96% of those were observed once. Together, the top ten hold approximately 1.1% of the sample. Source material: naive CD4+ T cells sorted from blood. The cell subset or site label corresponds to: CD45RA+ positively selected. All receptors derive from a man aged 25-45 years in good health.

The gene calls are TRBV2 and TRBJ1-2; the D gene is possibly TRBD1 (6 bases). The ends were cut back, 7 bases at V and 4 bases at J, with 19 bases in the middle. The germline V gene has CDR1 SNHLY and CDR2 FYNNEI. This CDR3 spans 15 amino acids. CDR3 sequence reads: CASNPRQVDGYGYTF. CDR3 DNA: TGTGCCAGCAACCCACGACAGGTGGACGGCTATGGCTACACCTTC. The full variable domain, with the rest looked up from reference TRBV2 and TRBJ1-2, is EPEVTQTPSHQVTQMGQEVILRCVPISNHLYFYWYRQILGQKVEFLVSFYNNEISEKSEIFDDQFSVERPDGSNFTLKIRSTKLEDSAMYFCASNPRQVDGYGYTFGSGTRLTVV.

For the CDR3, the DNA is TGTGCCAGCAGCCTCCGGGACAGGGCTACTTATGGCTACACCTTC. Its protein is CASSLRDRATYGYTF. The chain has TRBV7-8 and TRBJ1-2, with TRBD1 identical over 9 bases. Germline V gives CDR1 SGHVS, CDR2 FQNEAQ. The CDR3 totals 15 residues. V dropped 5 bases and J dropped 5; count of bases not matched to a gene: 9.

This clone was seen just once. This sequence joins TRBV27 and TRBJ2-1; D is uncertain. Germline V gene lookup returns CDR1 MNHEY and CDR2 SMNVEV (reference sequence). The CDR3 sequence is 15 residues long. Trimming stripped 6 bases from V and 3 bases from J, with 15 bases between. The CDR3, as DNA: TGTGCCAGCAGCCGCCCAGTCGCCGACTACAATGAGCAGTTCTTC. It codes for CASSRPVADYNEQFF.

The rearrangement uses TRBV7-8 and TRBJ2-7; 15 nucleotides match TRBD2. Trimming cost V 1 base and J 3 bases; bases outside gene matches: 10. The germline V gene encodes CDR1 SGHVS and CDR2 FQNEAQ. The CDR3 is made up of 19 amino acids. DNA of the CDR3: TGTGCCAGCAGCTTAGGATTGGGACTAGCGGGAGGTTTGGGCTACGAGCAGTACTTC. This codes for CASSLGLGLAGGLGYEQYF.

The chain joins TRBV6-1 to TRBJ1-1; the match to TRBD1 covers 8 bases. The CDR3 length is 15 residues. Germline CDR1 is MNHNS and CDR2 is SASEGT. V lost 10 bases and J lost 0; bases outside the gene matches: 10. The CDR3 protein is CATETGAHMNTEAFF. CDR3 bases: TGTGCCACCGAGACAGGGGCACACATGAACACTGAAGCTTTCTTT.

This clone appeared once. The chain carries TRBV6-5 and TRBJ1-4; D unresolved. The V and J ends lost 3 bases and 0 bases respectively, with 8 bases between them. CDR1 and CDR2 from the germline V gene are MNHEY and SVGAGI. This CDR3 spans 15 amino acids. CDR3 in amino acids: CASSYRAATNEKLFF. Written as DNA, the CDR3 is TGTGCCAGCAGTTATCGGGCCGCAACTAATGAAAAACTGTTTTTT.

The V and J genes are TRBV7-3 and TRBJ1-1, with a possible D match to TRBD1 (6 bases). Germline lookup yields CDR1 SGHTA and CDR2 FQGTGA. The CDR3 is 14 amino acids. Trimming took off 2 bases at V and 2 bases at J, with 9 bases between the two ends. The CDR3 reads CASSLAGANTEAFF. The CDR3 bases are TGTGCCAGCAGCTTAGCGGGGGCCAACACTGAAGCTTTCTTT.

This rearrangement joins TRBV5-1 to TRBJ2-1; a weak D match, TRBD2 (5 bases). The CDR3 runs 19 residues. Germline lookup yields CDR1 SGHRS and CDR2 YFSETQ. The germline V and J ends were trimmed by 1 base and 2 bases, with 22 bases remaining between them. The CDR3 DNA follows: TGCGCCAGCAGCTTGAAGGGTGGTAGCGCCAAGGGTCCCTACAATGAGCAGTTCTTC. Its translation: CASSLKGGSAKGPYNEQFF.

The chain employs TRBV4-3 and TRBJ1-2; 7 bases are a match to TRBD1. This CDR3 is built from 15 residues. Germline V gene lookup returns CDR1 LGHNA and CDR2 YSLEER. V dropped 0 bases and J dropped 5; count of bases not matched to a gene: 6. CDR3 amino acids: CASSQDSQGQYGYTF. Written as DNA, the CDR3 is TGCGCCAGCAGCCAAGATAGCCAGGGACAGTATGGCTACACCTTC.

This clone showed up just a few times. The J gene is TRBJ1-2, the V gene TRBV5-1; perhaps TRBD1 as D (5 bases). From germline, CDR1 is SGHRS and CDR2 YFSETQ. Trimming shortened V by 0 bases and J by 6 bases, and 15 bases separated the two germline ends. The CDR3 loop spans 15 amino acids. CDR3 in DNA: TGCGCCAGCAGCTTGGGGGCCGGGGGTAGGGATGGCTACACCTTC. Its translation: CASSLGAGGRDGYTF. Together with reference TRBV5-1 and TRBJ1-2, the CDR3 gives the full variable domain: KAGVTQTPRYLIKTRGQQVTLSCSPISGHRSVSWYQQTPGQGLQFLFEYFSETQRNKGNFPGRFSGRQFSNSRSEMNVSTLELGDSALYLCASSLGAGGRDGYTFGSGTRLTVV.

J is TRBJ1-1 and V is TRBV7-9; D is ambiguous. This CDR3 region has 14 residues. Trimming shortened V by 1 base and J by 4 bases, and 10 bases separated the two germline ends. Germline V gene data show CDR1 as SEHNR and CDR2 as FQNEAQ (reference sequence). The CDR3 spells CASSLGGTGTEAFF. The CDR3 region has the DNA TGTGCCAGCAGCTTAGGAGGAACGGGCACTGAAGCTTTCTTT.

The chain is built from TRBV5-1 and TRBJ1-2; TRBD1 matches at 7 bases. CDR1 is SGHRS, CDR2 YFSETQ, per germline. This CDR3 has 14 residues. The ends lost 6 bases at V and 7 bases at J; junction bases unmatched: 12. CDR3: CASTRGDRTSGYTF. Written as DNA, the CDR3 is TGCGCCAGCACGCGCGGGGACAGAACGTCTGGCTACACCTTC.

V and J are TRBV9 and TRBJ2-1; 12 nucleotides align to TRBD2. The V gene end was trimmed by 0 bases and the J gene end by 6 bases; junction bases not matched to a gene: 4. Per germline, CDR1 SGDLS and CDR2 YYNGEE. The length of the CDR3 is 16 residues. The CDR3 coding sequence is TGTGCCAGCAGCGTAGGGTCTAGCGGGAGGGGCAATGAGCAGTTCTTC. Translating gives CASSVGSSGRGNEQFF.

This chain links TRBV4-3 with TRBJ2-3; D may correspond to TRBD1 or TRBD2 (5 bases each). This CDR3 contains 17 residues. Germline loops: CDR1 LGHNA, CDR2 YSLEER. Trimming removed 4 bases from V and 6 bases from J, with 23 bases in between. CDR3 sequence: CASSRSGAGSPVDTQYF. The CDR3 DNA is TGCGCCAGCAGCCGTTCCGGGGCGGGCAGCCCAGTTGATACGCAGTATTTT.

The chain employs TRBV19 and TRBJ2-7; 9 positions match TRBD2. The CDR3 has 16 amino acids. Looked up from germline, CDR1 is LNHDA and CDR2 is SQIVND (reference sequence). The V segment lost 5 bases and the J segment 0 bases; nucleotides outside the gene matches: 8. Written as DNA, the CDR3 is TGTGCCAGTAGTCCCCGGGCTAGCGGGAACTCCTACGAGCAGTACTTC. Protein: CASSPRASGNSYEQYF.

The chain couples TRBV6-1 to TRBJ2-7, with 7 bases aligning to TRBD2. In germline, CDR1 is MNHNS, CDR2 SASEGT. Trimming removed 6 bases from V and 3 bases from J; junction bases left unmatched: 8. The CDR3 runs to 14 residues. The CDR3 sequence is CASSMGGDGYEQYF. The CDR3 DNA sequence: TGTGCCAGCAGCATGGGGGGGGACGGCTACGAGCAGTACTTC.

The chain links TRBV15 to TRBJ2-1; TRBD2 matches at 8 bases. V trimming: 5 bases; J trimming: 6 bases; junction bases outside the gene matches: 6. Per germline, CDR1 LNHNV and CDR2 YYDKDF (reference sequence). The CDR3 covers 14 residues. CDR3 DNA: TGTGCCACCAGCCGGGGGGGAGTCCCCAATGAGCAGTTCTTC. Its protein product is CATSRGGVPNEQFF.

This clone is a singleton in its sample. V and J are TRBV6-6 and TRBJ2-7; D possibly corresponds to TRBD1 (6 bases). Germline V gene lookup returns CDR1 MNHNY and CDR2 SVGAGI (reference sequence). Trimming removed 10 bases from V and 0 bases from J, with 16 bases in between. The CDR3 has 14 residues. CDR3 in DNA: TGTGCCACCAGGGGCACCTTACTCTCCTACGAGCAGTACTTC. It is translated as CATRGTLLSYEQYF.

The rearrangement uses TRBV28 and TRBJ2-2; D is unresolved. Deletions cut 6 bases from V and 9 bases from J, with 5 bases between. Germline CDR1 reads MDHEN; CDR2 reads SYDVKM. This CDR3 is built from 10 residues. The CDR3: CASSHRELFF. In DNA form, the CDR3 reads TGTGCCAGCAGCCACCGGGAGCTGTTTTTT.

The chain recombines TRBV19 with TRBJ2-7, with 10 bases that match TRBD2. The CDR3 length is 13 residues. V was pared by 5 bases and J by 6 bases, with 4 bases of the junction left unmatched. The germline V gene has CDR1 LNHDA and CDR2 SQIVND (reference sequence). CDR3 in amino acids: CASSVAGGVEQYF. The CDR3 DNA sequence: TGTGCCAGTAGTGTAGCGGGAGGAGTCGAGCAGTACTTC.

The chain carries TRBV11-2 and TRBJ2-5; TRBD1 agrees at 7 bases. The CDR3 runs to 15 residues. The germline CDR1 and CDR2 sequences are SGHAT and FQNNGV. The V gene end was trimmed by 3 bases and the J gene end by 4 bases; junction bases not matched to a gene: 8. The CDR3 region is CASSFNRGQLETQYF. The DNA for the CDR3 is TGTGCCAGCAGCTTTAACAGGGGACAATTAGAGACCCAGTACTTC.

V gene TRBV7-2 combines with J gene TRBJ2-7; D may be TRBD2 (6 bases). The V gene lost 2 bases and the J gene lost 3 bases, with 14 bases spanning the gap. Germline CDR1 and CDR2: SGHTA and FQGNSA. This CDR3 is 15 amino acids long. The CDR3 protein is CASSLNRAGGYEQYF. CDR3 nucleotide sequence: TGTGCCAGCAGCTTAAATAGGGCCGGGGGCTACGAGCAGTACTTC.

This chain uses TRBV7-3 with TRBJ1-1; D is perhaps TRBD1 (5 bases). The CDR3 consists of 16 residues. Trimming stripped 3 bases from V and 1 base from J, with 15 bases between. Looked up from germline, CDR1 is SGHTA and CDR2 is FQGTGA. CDR3 amino acids: CASSLVGVGENTEAFF. The CDR3 coding sequence is TGTGCCAGCAGCTTGGTGGGGGTTGGTGAGAACACTGAAGCTTTCTTT.

The CDR3 DNA reads as TGCAGCGTTGAAGATGGCAGGGGGCCTCCACGCAACTATGGCTACACCTTC. Residues: CSVEDGRGPPRNYGYTF. The chain has TRBV29-1 and TRBJ1-2, with 8 bases aligning to TRBD1. Per the germline V gene, CDR1 is SQVTM and CDR2 is ANQGSEA. The CDR3 runs 17 residues. Trimming at V came to 0 bases and at J to 2 bases, leaving 11 bases not matched to a gene.

V gene TRBV19 combines with J gene TRBJ1-5; D might be TRBD1 (5 bases). The germline V and J ends were trimmed by 0 bases and 4 bases, with 10 bases remaining between them. CDR3 length equals 15 residues. Germline assignment: CDR1 LNHDA and CDR2 SQIVND (reference sequence). The DNA for the CDR3 is TGTGCCAGTAGTATAGATCGGGGGGGAAATCAGCCCCAGCATTTT. Translating gives CASSIDRGGNQPQHF.

The count of this clone is one. The V gene is TRBV19, the J gene TRBJ2-1; 9 nucleotides agree with TRBD1. V gave up 3 bases and J gave up 6 bases; unmatched junction bases: 9. Germline CDR1 reads LNHDA; CDR2 reads SQIVND (reference sequence). The CDR3 extends over 16 amino acids. The CDR3 region has the DNA TGTGCCAGTAGTATCAATCGGGGACAGGGATTCAATGAGCAGTTCTTC. Its translation: CASSINRGQGFNEQFF.

This clone was counted a single time. Written as DNA, the CDR3 is TGTGCCAGCACCAAGACTAGCAGCCAAGAGACCCAGTACTTC. Translation gives CASTKTSSQETQYF. The gene calls are TRBV2 and TRBJ2-5; 7 bases agree with TRBD2. The CDR3 spans 14 residues. Germline values: CDR1 SNHLY, CDR2 FYNNEI. J was trimmed by 1 base and V by 7 bases; bases with no gene match: 6.